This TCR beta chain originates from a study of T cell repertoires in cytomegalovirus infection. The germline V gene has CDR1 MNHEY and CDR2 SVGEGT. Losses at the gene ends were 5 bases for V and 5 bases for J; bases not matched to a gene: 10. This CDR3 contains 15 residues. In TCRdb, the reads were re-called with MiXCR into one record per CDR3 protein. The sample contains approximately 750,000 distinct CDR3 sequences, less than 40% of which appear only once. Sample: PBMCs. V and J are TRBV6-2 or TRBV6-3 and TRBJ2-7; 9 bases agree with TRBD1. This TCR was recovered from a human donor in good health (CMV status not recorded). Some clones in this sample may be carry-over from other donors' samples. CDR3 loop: CASSQEPGQGNEQYF. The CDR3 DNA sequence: TGTGCCAGCAGTCAGGAACCGGGACAGGGTAACGAGCAGTACTTC.